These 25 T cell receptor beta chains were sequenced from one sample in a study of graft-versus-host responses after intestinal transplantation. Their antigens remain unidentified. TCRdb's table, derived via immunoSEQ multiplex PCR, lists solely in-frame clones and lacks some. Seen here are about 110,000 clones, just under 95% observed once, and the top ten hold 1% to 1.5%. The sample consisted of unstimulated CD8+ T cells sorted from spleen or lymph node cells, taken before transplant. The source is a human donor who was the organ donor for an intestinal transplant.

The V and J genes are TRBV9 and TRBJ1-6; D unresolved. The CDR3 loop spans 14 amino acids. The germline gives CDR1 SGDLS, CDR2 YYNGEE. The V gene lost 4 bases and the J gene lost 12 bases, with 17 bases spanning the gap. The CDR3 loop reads CASSPSGSVLPLHF. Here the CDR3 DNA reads TGTGCCAGCAGCCCCAGCGGTAGTGTGCTACCCCTCCACTTT.

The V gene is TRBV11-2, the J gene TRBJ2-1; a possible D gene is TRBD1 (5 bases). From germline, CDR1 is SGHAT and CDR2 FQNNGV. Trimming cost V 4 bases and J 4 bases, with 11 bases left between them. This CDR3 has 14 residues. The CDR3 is CASSSSRVYNEQFF. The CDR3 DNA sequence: TGTGCCAGCAGCTCTTCCAGGGTTTACAATGAGCAGTTCTTC.

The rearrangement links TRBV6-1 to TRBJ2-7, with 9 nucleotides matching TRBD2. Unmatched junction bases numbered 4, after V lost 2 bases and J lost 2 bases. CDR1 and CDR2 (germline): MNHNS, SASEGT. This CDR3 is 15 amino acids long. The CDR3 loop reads CASSELAGTAYEQYF. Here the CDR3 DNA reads TGTGCCAGCAGTGAACTAGCGGGAACCGCCTACGAGCAGTACTTC.

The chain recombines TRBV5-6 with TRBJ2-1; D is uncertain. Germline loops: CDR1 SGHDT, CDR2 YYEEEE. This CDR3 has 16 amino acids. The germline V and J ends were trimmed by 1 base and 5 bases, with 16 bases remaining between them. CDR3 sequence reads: CASSLSMSLFHNEQFF. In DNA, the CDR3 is TGTGCCAGCAGCTTGTCAATGAGTCTTTTCCACAATGAGCAGTTCTTC. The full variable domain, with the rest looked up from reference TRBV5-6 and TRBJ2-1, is DAGVTQSPTHLIKTRGQQVTLRCSPKSGHDTVSWYQQALGQGPQFIFQYYEEEERQRGNFPDRFSGHQFPNYSSELNVNALLLGDSALYLCASSLSMSLFHNEQFFGPGTRLTVL.

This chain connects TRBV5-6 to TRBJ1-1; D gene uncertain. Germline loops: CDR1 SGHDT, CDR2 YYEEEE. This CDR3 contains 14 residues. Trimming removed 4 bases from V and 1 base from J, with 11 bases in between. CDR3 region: CASSEEWANTEAFF. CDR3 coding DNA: TGTGCCAGCAGCGAGGAATGGGCGAACACTGAAGCTTTCTTT.

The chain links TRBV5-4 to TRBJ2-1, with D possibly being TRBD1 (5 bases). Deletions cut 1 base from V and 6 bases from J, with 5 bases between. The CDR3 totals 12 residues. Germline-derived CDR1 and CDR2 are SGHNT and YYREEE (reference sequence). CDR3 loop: CASSLTGNEQFF. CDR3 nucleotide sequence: TGTGCCAGCAGCTTGACAGGCAATGAGCAGTTCTTC.

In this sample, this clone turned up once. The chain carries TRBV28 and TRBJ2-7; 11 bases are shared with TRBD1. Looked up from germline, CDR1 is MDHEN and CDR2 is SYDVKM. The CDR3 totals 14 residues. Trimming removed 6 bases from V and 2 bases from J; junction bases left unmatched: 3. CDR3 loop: CASRQDRGPYEQYF. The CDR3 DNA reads TGTGCCAGCAGACAGGACAGGGGGCCCTACGAGCAGTACTTC.

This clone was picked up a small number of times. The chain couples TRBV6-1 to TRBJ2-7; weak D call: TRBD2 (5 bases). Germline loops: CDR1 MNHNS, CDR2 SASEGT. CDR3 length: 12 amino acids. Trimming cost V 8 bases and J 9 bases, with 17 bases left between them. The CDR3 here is CASETTRSGQYF. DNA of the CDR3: TGTGCCAGCGAAACAACCAGGAGCGGGCAGTACTTC.

CDR3 region: CSGAGQGADTEAFF. CDR3 in DNA: TGCAGCGGCGCCGGCCAGGGGGCTGACACTGAAGCTTTCTTT. The chain carries TRBV29-1 and TRBJ1-1, with 8 bases matching TRBD1. Germline CDR1 is SQVTM and CDR2 is ANQGSEA. V shed 7 bases and J 3 bases; nucleotides not matched to a gene: 10. The CDR3 has 14 amino acids.

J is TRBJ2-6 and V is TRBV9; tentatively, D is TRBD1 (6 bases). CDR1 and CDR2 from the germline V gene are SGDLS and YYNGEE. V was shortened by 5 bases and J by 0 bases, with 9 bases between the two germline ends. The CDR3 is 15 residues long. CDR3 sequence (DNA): TGTGCCAGCAGGGACAGCCTCTCTGGGGCCAACGTCCTGACTTTC. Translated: CASRDSLSGANVLTF.

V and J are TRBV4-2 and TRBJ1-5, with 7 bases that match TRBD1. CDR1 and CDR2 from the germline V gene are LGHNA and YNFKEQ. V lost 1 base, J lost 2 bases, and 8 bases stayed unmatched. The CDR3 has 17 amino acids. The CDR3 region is CASSQVETGVGNQPQHF. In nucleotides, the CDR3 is TGTGCCAGCAGCCAAGTAGAAACAGGGGTTGGCAATCAGCCCCAGCATTTT.

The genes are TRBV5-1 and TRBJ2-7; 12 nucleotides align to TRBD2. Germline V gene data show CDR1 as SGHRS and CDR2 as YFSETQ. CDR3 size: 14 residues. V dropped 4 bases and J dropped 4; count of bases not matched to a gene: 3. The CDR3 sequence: CASSGTSGPYEQYF. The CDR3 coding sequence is TGCGCCAGCAGCGGGACTAGCGGGCCATACGAGCAGTACTTC.

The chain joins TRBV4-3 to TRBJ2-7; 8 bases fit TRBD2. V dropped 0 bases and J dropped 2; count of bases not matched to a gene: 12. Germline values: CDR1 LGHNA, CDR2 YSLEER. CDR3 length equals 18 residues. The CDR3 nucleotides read TGCGCCAGCAGCCAAGACCTCGGGACTAGTCAGGGCCCCTACGAGCAGTACTTC. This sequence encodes CASSQDLGTSQGPYEQYF.

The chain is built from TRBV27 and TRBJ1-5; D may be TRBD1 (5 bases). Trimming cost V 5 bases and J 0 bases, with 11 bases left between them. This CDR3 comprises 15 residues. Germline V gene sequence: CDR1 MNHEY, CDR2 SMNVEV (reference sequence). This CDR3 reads CASSQGTYSNQPQHF. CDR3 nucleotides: TGTGCCAGCAGTCAGGGTACCTATAGCAATCAGCCCCAGCATTTT.

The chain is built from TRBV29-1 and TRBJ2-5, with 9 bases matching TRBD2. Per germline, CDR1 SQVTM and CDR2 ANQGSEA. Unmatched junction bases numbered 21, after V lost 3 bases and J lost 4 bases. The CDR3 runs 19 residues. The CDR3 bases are TGCAGCGTTGACCTTCGGGATGCGTACAGGCGGGAGGGCCCAGAGACCCAGTACTTC. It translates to CSVDLRDAYRREGPETQYF.

Here the CDR3 DNA reads TGTGCCTGGAGTGTACGGGAGTACAATGAGCAGTTCTTC. Residues: CAWSVREYNEQFF. The chain is built from TRBV30 and TRBJ2-1, with D possibly TRBD2 on 6 matching bases. CDR1 is GTSNPN and CDR2 is SVGIG in the germline V gene (reference sequence). The CDR3 has 13 residues. V lost 0 bases to trimming and J lost 4 bases, with 7 bases between them.

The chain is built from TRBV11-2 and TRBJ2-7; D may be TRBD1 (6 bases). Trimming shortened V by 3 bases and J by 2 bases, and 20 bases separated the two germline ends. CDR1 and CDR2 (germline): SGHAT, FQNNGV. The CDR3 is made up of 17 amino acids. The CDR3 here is CASSFEYGGGGTYEQYF. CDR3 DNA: TGTGCCAGCAGCTTCGAGTATGGTGGGGGCGGAACCTACGAGCAGTACTTC.

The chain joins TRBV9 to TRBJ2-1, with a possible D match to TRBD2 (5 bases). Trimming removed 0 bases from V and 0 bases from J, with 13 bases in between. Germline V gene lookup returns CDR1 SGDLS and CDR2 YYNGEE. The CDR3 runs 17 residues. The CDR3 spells CASSVVGSASSYNEQFF. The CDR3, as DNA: TGTGCCAGCAGCGTAGTTGGTAGCGCCAGCTCCTACAATGAGCAGTTCTTC. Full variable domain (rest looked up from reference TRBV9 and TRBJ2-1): DSGVTQTPKHLITATGQRVTLRCSPRSGDLSVYWYQQSLDQGLQFLIQYYNGEERAKGNILERFSAQQFPDLHSELNLSSLELGDSALYFCASSVVGSASSYNEQFFGPGTRLTVL.

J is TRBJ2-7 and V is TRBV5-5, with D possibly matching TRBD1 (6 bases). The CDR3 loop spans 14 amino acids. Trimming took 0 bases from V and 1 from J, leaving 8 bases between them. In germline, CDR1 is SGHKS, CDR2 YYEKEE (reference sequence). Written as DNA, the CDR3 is TGTGCCAGCAGCTTGGGGCAGGGGTCCTACGAGCAGTACTTC. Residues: CASSLGQGSYEQYF.

The CDR3 region is CASRPIGPTDTQYF. The CDR3 DNA is TGTGCCAGCAGACCTATAGGACCCACAGATACGCAGTATTTT. The V gene is TRBV5-4, the J gene TRBJ2-3; D is unclear. Trimming took 5 bases from V and 2 from J, leaving 12 bases between them. The germline gives CDR1 SGHNT, CDR2 YYREEE (reference sequence). The CDR3 extends over 14 amino acids.

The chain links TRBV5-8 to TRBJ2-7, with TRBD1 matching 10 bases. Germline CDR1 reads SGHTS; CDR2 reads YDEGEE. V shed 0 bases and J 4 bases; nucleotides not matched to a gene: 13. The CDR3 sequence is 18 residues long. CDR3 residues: CASSLGFMMGQGSYEQYF. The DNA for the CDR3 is TGTGCCAGCAGCTTGGGTTTTATGATGGGACAGGGGAGTTACGAGCAGTACTTC.

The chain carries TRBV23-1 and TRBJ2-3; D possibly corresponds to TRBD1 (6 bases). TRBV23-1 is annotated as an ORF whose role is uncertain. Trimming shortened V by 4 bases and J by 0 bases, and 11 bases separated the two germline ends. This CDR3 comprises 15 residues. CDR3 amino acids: CASSPRQVSTDTQYF. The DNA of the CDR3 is TGCGCCAGCAGTCCCCGACAGGTTAGCACAGATACGCAGTATTTT.

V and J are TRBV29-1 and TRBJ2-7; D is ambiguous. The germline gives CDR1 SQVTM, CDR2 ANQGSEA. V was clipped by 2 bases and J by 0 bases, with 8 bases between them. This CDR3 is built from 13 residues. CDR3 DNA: TGCAGCGTTGAATGGCCCAACTCCTACGAGCAGTACTTC. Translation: CSVEWPNSYEQYF.

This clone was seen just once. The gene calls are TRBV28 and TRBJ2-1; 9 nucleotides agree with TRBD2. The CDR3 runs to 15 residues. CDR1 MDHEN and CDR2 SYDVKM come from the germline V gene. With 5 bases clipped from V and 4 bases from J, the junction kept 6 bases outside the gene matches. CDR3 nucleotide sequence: TGTGCCAGCAGTCCACCTAGCGGGGCTTACAATGAGCAGTTCTTC. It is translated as CASSPPSGAYNEQFF.

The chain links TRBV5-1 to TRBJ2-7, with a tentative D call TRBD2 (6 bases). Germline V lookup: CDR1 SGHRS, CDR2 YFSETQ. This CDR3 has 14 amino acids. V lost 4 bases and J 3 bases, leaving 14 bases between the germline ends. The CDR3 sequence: CASSTGSGDYEQYF. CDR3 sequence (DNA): TGCGCCAGCAGCACCGGTAGCGGAGACTACGAGCAGTACTTC.